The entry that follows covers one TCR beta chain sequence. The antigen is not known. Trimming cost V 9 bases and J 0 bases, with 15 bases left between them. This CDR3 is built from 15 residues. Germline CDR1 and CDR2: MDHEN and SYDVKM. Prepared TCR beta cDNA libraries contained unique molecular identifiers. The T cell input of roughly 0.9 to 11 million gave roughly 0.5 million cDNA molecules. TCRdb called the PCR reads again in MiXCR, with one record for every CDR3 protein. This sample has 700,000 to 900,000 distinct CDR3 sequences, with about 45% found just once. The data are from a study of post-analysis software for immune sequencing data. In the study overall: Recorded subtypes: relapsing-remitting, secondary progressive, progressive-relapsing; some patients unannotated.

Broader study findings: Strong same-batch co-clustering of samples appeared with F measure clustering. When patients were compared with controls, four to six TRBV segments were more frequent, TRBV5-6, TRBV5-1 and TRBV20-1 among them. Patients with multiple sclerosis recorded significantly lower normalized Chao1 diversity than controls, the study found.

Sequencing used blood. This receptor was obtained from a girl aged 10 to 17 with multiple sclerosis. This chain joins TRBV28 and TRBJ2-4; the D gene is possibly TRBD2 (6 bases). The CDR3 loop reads CARPTGDLAKNIQYF. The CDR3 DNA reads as TGTGCCAGGCCGACGGGAGATTTAGCCAAAAACATTCAGTACTTC.